This TCR beta chain was observed in a study of blood T cell repertoires in COVID-19. Study background: Sample material is recorded as cDNA or gDNA derived from T cells, B-cell-depleted T cells, or PBMCs.

As originally analysed: Amplifying reference gene primers gave estimates of nucleated cell counts. Some clones are missing from TCRdb's copy, which holds only in-frame ones; the method was immunoSEQ multiplex PCR. V and J calls and clone size follow that table, whereas D and trimming were derived from the DNA. The data show about 83,000 clones, around 83% seen once. Sequencing used peripheral blood. This clonotype originated in a woman of 80 years or more in a cohort sampled during active or convalescent COVID-19.

The CDR3 nucleotides read TGCGCCAGTCATGTTAGTACAGATACGCAGTATTTT. This encodes CASHVSTDTQYF. The chain links TRBV5-1 to TRBJ2-3; D remains unclear. CDR1 and CDR2 from the germline V gene are SGHRS and YFSETQ. Trimming took off 8 bases at V and 3 bases at J, with 10 bases between the two ends. The CDR3 loop spans 12 amino acids. The full variable domain, rest sourced from reference TRBV5-1 and TRBJ2-3, is KAGVTQTPRYLIKTRGQQVTLSCSPISGHRSVSWYQQTPGQGLQFLFEYFSETQRNKGNFPGRFSGRQFSNSRSEMNVSTLELGDSALYLCASHVSTDTQYFGPGTRLTVL.